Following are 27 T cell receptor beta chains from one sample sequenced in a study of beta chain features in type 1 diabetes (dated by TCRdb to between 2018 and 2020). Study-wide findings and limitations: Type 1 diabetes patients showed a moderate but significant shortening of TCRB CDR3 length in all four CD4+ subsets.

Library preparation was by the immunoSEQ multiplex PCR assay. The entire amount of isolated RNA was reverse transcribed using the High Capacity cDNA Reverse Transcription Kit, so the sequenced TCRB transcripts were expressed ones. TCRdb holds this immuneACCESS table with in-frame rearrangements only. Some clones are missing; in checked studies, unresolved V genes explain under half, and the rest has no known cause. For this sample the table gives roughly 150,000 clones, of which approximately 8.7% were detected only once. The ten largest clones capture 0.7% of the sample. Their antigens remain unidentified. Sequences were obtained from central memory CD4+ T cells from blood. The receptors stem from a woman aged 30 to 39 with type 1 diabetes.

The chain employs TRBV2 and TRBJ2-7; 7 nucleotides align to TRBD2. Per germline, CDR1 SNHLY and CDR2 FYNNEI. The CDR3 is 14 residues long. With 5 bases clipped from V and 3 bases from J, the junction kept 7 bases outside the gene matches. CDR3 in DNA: TGTGCCAGCAGTTCCCAAGCTAGCGGCTACGAGCAGTACTTC. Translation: CASSSQASGYEQYF.

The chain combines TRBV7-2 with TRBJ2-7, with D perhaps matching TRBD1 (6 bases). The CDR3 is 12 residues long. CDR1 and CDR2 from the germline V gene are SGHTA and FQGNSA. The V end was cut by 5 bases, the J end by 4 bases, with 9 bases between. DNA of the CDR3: TGTGCCAGCAGCCCGGGACAATACGAGCAGTACTTC. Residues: CASSPGQYEQYF.

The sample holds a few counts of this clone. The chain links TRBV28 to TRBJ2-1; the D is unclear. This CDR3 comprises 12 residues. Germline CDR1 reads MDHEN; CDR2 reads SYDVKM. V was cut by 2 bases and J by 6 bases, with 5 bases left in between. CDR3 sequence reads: CASSLGVNEQFF. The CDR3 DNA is TGTGCCAGCAGTTTAGGAGTCAATGAGCAGTTCTTC. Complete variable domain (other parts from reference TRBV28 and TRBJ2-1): DVKVTQSSRYLVKRTGEKVFLECVQDMDHENMFWYRQDPGLGLRLIYFSYDVKMKEKGDIPEGYSVSREKKERFSLILESASTNQTSMYLCASSLGVNEQFFGPGTRLTVL.

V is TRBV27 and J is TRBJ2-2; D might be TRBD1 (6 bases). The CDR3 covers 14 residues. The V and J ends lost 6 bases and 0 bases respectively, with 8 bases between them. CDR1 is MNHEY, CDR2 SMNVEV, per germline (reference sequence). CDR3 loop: CASSGQPNTGELFF. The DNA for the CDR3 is TGTGCCAGCAGCGGACAGCCGAACACCGGGGAGCTGTTTTTT.

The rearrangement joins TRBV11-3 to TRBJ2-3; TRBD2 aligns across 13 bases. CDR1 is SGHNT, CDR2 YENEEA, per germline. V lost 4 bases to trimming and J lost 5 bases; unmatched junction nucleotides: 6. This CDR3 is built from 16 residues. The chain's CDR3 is CASSSGLAGAIDTQYF. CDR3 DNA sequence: TGTGCCAGCAGCTCCGGACTAGCGGGAGCAATAGATACGCAGTATTTT.

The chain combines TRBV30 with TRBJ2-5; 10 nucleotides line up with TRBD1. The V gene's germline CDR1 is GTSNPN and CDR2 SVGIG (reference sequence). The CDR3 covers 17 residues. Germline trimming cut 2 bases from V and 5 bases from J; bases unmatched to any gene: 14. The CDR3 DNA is TGTGCCTGGAGTCGGGACAGGGGTTTCATTTTATGGGAGACCCAGTACTTC. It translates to CAWSRDRGFILWETQYF. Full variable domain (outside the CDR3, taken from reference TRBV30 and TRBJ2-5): SQTIHQWPATLVQPVGSPLSLECTVEGTSNPNLYWYRQAAGRGLQLLFYSVGIGQISSEVPQNLSASRPQDRQFILSSKKLLLSDSGFYLCAWSRDRGFILWETQYFGPGTRLLVL.

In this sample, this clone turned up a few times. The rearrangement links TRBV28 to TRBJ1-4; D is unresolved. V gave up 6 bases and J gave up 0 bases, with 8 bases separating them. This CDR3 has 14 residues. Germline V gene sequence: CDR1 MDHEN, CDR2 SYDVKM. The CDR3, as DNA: TGTGCCAGCAGACCAGGATCAACTAATGAAAAACTGTTTTTT. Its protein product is CASRPGSTNEKLFF. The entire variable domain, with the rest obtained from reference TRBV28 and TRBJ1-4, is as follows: DVKVTQSSRYLVKRTGEKVFLECVQDMDHENMFWYRQDPGLGLRLIYFSYDVKMKEKGDIPEGYSVSREKKERFSLILESASTNQTSMYLCASRPGSTNEKLFFGSGTQLSVL.

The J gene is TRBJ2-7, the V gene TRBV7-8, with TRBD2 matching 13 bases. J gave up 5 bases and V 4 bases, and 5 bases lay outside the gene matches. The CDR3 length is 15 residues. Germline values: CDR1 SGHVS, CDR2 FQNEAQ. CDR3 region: CASSSGTSGTHEQYF. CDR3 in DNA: TGTGCCAGCAGCTCCGGGACTAGCGGGACCCACGAGCAGTACTTC.

The CDR3 bases are TGCAGCGCAAACAGGGGAGCAGATACGCAGTATTTT. This codes for CSANRGADTQYF. The rearrangement joins TRBV29-1 to TRBJ2-3, with 7 bases lining up with TRBD1. The CDR3 is made up of 12 amino acids. Per the germline V gene, CDR1 is SQVTM and CDR2 is ANQGSEA. With 7 bases clipped from V and 4 bases from J, the junction kept 5 bases outside the gene matches.

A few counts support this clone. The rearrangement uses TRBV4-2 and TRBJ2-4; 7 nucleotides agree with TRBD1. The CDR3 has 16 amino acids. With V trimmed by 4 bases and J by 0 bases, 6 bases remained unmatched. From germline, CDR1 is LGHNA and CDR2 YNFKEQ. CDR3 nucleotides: TGTGCCAGCAGCCCCGGGACAGAAGTAGCCAAAAACATTCAGTACTTC. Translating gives CASSPGTEVAKNIQYF.

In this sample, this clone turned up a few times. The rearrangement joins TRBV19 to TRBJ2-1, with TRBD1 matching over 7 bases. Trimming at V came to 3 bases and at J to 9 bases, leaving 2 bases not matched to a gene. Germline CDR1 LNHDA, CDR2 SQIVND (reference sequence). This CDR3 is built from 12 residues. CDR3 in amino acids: CASSMTGLEQFF. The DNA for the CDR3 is TGTGCCAGTAGTATGACAGGGCTTGAGCAGTTCTTC.

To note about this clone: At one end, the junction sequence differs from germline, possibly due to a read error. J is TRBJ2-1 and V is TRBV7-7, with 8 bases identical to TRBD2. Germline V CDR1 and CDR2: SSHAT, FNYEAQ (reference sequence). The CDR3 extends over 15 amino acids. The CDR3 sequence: CASSLGAGAVHEQFF. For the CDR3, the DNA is TGTGCTAGCAGCTTAGGAGCGGGAGCAGTCCATGAGCAGTTCTTC.

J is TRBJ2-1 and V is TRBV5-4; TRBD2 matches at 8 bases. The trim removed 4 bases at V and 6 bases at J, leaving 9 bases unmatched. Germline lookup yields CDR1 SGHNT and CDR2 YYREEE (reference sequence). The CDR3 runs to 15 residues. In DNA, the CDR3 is TGTGCCAGCAGCCAACTTAACGGGAGGGCCAATGAGCAGTTCTTC. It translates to CASSQLNGRANEQFF.

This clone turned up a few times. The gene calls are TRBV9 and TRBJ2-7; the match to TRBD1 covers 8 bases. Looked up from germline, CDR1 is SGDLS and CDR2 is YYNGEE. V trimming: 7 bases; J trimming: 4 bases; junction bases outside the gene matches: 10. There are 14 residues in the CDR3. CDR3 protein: CASGRGTGLYEQYF. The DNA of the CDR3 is TGTGCCAGCGGCCGCGGGACAGGTCTTTACGAGCAGTACTTC.

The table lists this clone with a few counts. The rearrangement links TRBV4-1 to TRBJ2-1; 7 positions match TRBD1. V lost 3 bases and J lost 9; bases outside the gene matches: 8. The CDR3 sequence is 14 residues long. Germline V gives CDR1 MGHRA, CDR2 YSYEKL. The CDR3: CASSHQADRAEQFF. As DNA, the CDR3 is TGCGCCAGCAGCCACCAAGCCGACAGGGCTGAGCAGTTCTTC.

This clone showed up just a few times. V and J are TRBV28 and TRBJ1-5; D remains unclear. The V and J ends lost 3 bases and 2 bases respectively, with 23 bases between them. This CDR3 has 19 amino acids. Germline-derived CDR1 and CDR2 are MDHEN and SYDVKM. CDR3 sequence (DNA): TGTGCCAGCAGTTTTGGGATTAGCGGAATCGTTGTTCGCAATCAGCCCCAGCATTTT. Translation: CASSFGISGIVVRNQPQHF.

CDR3 protein: CASSQVGETQYF. In nucleotides, the CDR3 is TGTGCCAGCAGCCAGGTGGGAGAGACCCAGTACTTC. The chain couples TRBV5-5 to TRBJ2-5, with D hard to call. Germline V gene data show CDR1 as SGHKS and CDR2 as YYEKEE (reference sequence). The CDR3 is made up of 12 amino acids. The germline V and J ends were trimmed by 4 bases and 4 bases, with 8 bases remaining between them.

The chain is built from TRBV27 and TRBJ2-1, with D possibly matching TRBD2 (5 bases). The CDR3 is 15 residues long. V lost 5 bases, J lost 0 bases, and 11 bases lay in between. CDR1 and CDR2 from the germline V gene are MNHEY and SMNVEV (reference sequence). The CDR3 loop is CASSATAGSYNEQFF. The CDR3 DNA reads TGTGCCAGCAGTGCGACTGCGGGCTCCTACAATGAGCAGTTCTTC.

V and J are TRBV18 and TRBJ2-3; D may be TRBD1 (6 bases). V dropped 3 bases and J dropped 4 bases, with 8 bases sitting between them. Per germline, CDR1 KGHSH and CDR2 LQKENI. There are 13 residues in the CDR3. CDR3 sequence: CASSPGHSDTQYF. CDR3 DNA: TGTGCCAGCTCACCGGGACACTCAGATACGCAGTATTTT.

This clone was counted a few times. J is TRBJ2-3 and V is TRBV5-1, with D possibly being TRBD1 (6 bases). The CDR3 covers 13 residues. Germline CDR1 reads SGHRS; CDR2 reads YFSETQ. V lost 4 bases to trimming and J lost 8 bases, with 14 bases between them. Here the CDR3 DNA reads TGCGCCAGCAGCACCCTGGACAGTGCTACGCAGTATTTT. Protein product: CASSTLDSATQYF.

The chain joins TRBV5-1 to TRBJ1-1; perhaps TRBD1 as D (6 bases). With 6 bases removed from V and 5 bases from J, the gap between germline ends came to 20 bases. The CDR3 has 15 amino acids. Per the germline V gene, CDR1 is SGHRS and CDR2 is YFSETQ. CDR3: CASTLGAGAGTEAFF. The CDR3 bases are TGCGCCAGCACCCTTGGGGCAGGGGCCGGGACTGAAGCTTTCTTT.

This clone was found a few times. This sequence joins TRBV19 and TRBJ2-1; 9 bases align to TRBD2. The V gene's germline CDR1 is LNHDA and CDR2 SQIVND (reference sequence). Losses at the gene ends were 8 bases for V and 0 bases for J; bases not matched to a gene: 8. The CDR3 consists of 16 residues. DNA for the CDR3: TGTGCCAGTTCAGAAGCGGGAGGAAGCTCCTACAATGAGCAGTTCTTC. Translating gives CASSEAGGSSYNEQFF.

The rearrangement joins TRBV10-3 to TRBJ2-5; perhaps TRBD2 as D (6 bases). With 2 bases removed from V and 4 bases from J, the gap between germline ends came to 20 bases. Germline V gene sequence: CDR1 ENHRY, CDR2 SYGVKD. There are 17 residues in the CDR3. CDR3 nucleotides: TGTGCCATCAGTGAGATGGGTAGCGGAGGGAGCGGAGAGACCCAGTACTTC. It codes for CAISEMGSGGSGETQYF.

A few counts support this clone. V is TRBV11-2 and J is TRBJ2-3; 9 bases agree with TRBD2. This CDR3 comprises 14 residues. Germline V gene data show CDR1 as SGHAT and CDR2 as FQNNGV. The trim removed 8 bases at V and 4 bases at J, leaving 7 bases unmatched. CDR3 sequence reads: CASSTSGAADTQYF. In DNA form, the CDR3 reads TGTGCCAGCTCGACTAGCGGAGCGGCAGATACGCAGTATTTT.

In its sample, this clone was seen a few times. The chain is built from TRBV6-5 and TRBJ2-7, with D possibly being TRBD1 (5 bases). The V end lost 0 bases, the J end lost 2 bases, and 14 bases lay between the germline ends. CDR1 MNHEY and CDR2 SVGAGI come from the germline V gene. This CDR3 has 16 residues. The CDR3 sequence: CASSYSLTALTYEQYF. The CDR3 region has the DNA TGTGCCAGCAGTTACTCGCTGACAGCTTTAACCTACGAGCAGTACTTC.

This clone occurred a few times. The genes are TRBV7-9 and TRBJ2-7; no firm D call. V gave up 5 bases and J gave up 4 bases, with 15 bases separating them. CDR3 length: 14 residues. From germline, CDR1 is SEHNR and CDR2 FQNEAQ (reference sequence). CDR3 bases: TGTGCCAGCAGCCCCCTCTCGCCCGAGTACGAGCAGTACTTC. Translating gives CASSPLSPEYEQYF.

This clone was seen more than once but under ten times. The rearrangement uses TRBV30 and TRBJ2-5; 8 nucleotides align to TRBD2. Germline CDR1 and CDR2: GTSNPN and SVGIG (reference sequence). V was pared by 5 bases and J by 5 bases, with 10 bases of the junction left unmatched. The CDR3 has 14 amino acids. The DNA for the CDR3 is TGTGCCTGGTCTGGTTTGTCGGGGGGGGAGACCCAGTACTTC. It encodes CAWSGLSGGETQYF.